Shown below are 18 T cell receptor beta chains from a single sample sequenced in a study of vaccination effects on CD4 cells after COVID-19. Antigen specificity for these receptors is unknown. Here immunoSEQ multiplex PCR was the method, and the copy in TCRdb shows in-frame clones only, minus some. In the table there are 20,000 to 30,000 clones, approximately 69% of which are singletons. ViraFEST assay sequencing came after antigen-specific CD4+ T cells were expanded with viral peptide pools. The culture ran for about 11 days, and then CD4+ T cells were isolated. Vaccine recipients had no previous SARS-CoV-2 infection; their nucleocapsid antibodies were negative. The sequences come from CD4+ T cells from PBMCs cultured with SARS-CoV-2 spike peptides, collected before COVID-19 vaccination. These receptors were collected from a human donor who received a COVID-19 vaccine.

The chain carries TRBV5-4 and TRBJ2-5; no clear D gene. V dropped 2 bases and J dropped 7 bases, with 12 bases sitting between them. CDR1 SGHNT and CDR2 YYREEE come from the germline V gene (reference sequence). This CDR3 region has 13 residues. The CDR3 reads CASSFEPLRTQYF. The CDR3 bases are TGTGCCAGCAGCTTCGAACCTCTGAGGACCCAGTACTTC.

The chain couples TRBV10-3 to TRBJ2-1; D might be TRBD2 (6 bases). V dropped 3 bases and J dropped 8 bases, with 14 bases sitting between them. The germline V gene encodes CDR1 ENHRY and CDR2 SYGVKD. The CDR3 runs to 14 residues. DNA for the CDR3: TGTGCCATCAGTGAATGGCGGGATAGGTATGAGCAGTTCTTC. It codes for CAISEWRDRYEQFF.

The gene calls are TRBV19 and TRBJ2-7, with TRBD1 matching 8 bases. From germline, CDR1 is LNHDA and CDR2 SQIVND (reference sequence). J lost 6 bases, V lost 7 bases, and 2 bases had no gene match. There are 11 residues in the CDR3. For the CDR3, the DNA is TGTGCCAGTATACAGGGGGGCGAGCAGTACTTC. Translation: CASIQGGEQYF.

The chain has TRBV5-4 and TRBJ2-1; D not certain. Deletions cut 2 bases from V and 5 bases from J, with 8 bases between. CDR3 length: 13 amino acids. In germline, CDR1 is SGHNT, CDR2 YYREEE (reference sequence). CDR3 coding DNA: TGTGCCAGCAGCTTCGTTAGAGACAATGAGCAGTTCTTC. The encoded protein is CASSFVRDNEQFF.

The V gene is TRBV29-1, the J gene TRBJ1-2; maybe TRBD1 (5 bases). The CDR3 covers 15 residues. The ends were cut back, 0 bases at V and 7 bases at J, with 18 bases in the middle. From germline, CDR1 is SQVTM and CDR2 ANQGSEA. DNA of the CDR3: TGCAGCGTTGAAGATCCGAGGACACGAGTATCTGGCTACACCTTC. It codes for CSVEDPRTRVSGYTF.

This sequence joins TRBV6-5 and TRBJ2-1; TRBD2 matches at 7 bases. From germline, CDR1 is MNHEY and CDR2 SVGAGI. This CDR3 spans 15 amino acids. V was pared by 4 bases and J by 10 bases, with 13 bases of the junction left unmatched. CDR3 in DNA: TGTGCCAGCAGTTCTGGGAGGGCAGGAAGCAGGGAGCAGTTCTTC. Amino acid sequence: CASSSGRAGSREQFF.

This clone showed up just a few times. The chain has TRBV2 and TRBJ2-3; 8 nucleotides match TRBD2. The CDR3 contains 15 residues. Per the germline V gene, CDR1 is SNHLY and CDR2 is FYNNEI. Unmatched junction bases numbered 8, after V lost 6 bases and J lost 3 bases. The CDR3 here is CASSVSGRITDTQYF. The CDR3 DNA sequence: TGTGCCAGCAGCGTAAGCGGGAGAATAACAGATACGCAGTATTTT.

The genes are TRBV3-1 (or the pseudogene TRBV3-2) and TRBJ2-2, with 7 bases matching TRBD1. Germline assignment: CDR1 LGHDT and CDR2 YNNKEL (reference sequence). CDR3 length: 16 amino acids. The J segment lost 2 bases and the V segment lost 1 base, leaving 4 bases of the junction unmatched. The CDR3 protein is CASSQGGTVNTGELFF. CDR3 DNA: TGTGCCAGCAGCCAAGGGGGGACAGTTAACACCGGGGAGCTGTTTTTT.

This clone appeared a few times. The V call is TRBV5-1, the J call TRBJ1-6; TRBD1 is a possible D gene (5 bases). Germline CDR1 and CDR2: SGHRS and YFSETQ. The V and J ends lost 0 bases and 7 bases respectively, with 14 bases between them. This CDR3 contains 16 residues. The CDR3 here is CASSLEGLQLNSPLHF. The DNA of the CDR3 is TGCGCCAGCAGCTTGGAGGGACTCCAACTCAATTCACCCCTCCACTTT. The complete variable domain, with remaining parts taken from reference TRBV5-1 and TRBJ1-6, reads KAGVTQTPRYLIKTRGQQVTLSCSPISGHRSVSWYQQTPGQGLQFLFEYFSETQRNKGNFPGRFSGRQFSNSRSEMNVSTLELGDSALYLCASSLEGLQLNSPLHFGNGTRLTVT.

The V call is TRBV7-8, the J call TRBJ2-3; 13 bases map to TRBD2. The CDR3 loop spans 16 amino acids. CDR1 is SGHVS, CDR2 FQNEAQ, per germline. V lost 2 bases to trimming and J lost 3 bases; unmatched junction nucleotides: 2. The CDR3 DNA is TGTGCCAGCAGCTTAAGGACTAGCGGGAGAACAGATACGCAGTATTTT. Residues: CASSLRTSGRTDTQYF.

This chain joins TRBV12-3 or TRBV12-4 and TRBJ2-3, with no clear D. Trimming removed 3 bases at V and 4 bases at J, with 8 bases between. The CDR3 spans 13 residues. CDR3 nucleotides: TGTGCCAGCAGTTTTGGCCAGTCAGATACGCAGTATTTT. Translating gives CASSFGQSDTQYF.

This clone was seen only a few times. This rearrangement joins TRBV27 to TRBJ1-3, with D perhaps TRBD1 (5 bases). Trimming cost V 3 bases and J 4 bases, with 13 bases left between them. The germline V gene encodes CDR1 MNHEY and CDR2 SMNVEV (reference sequence). The CDR3 runs 15 residues. CDR3 nucleotide sequence: TGTGCCAGCAGTTTTCGGGCAGGGTCAGGAAACACCATATATTTT. This translates into CASSFRAGSGNTIYF.

A few counts support this clone. The chain employs TRBV11-3 and TRBJ2-1; the D is unclear. The CDR3 is 13 residues long. Germline CDR1 is SGHNT and CDR2 is YENEEA. V was cut by 2 bases and J by 2 bases, with 4 bases left in between. CDR3 sequence (DNA): TGTGCCAGCAGCTTACAGACCTACAATGAGCAGTTCTTC. Encoded protein: CASSLQTYNEQFF.

V usage is TRBV6-5 and J usage is TRBJ1-2; possibly TRBD1 for D (5 bases). This CDR3 is 14 amino acids long. CDR1 is MNHEY and CDR2 is SVGAGI in the germline V gene. Trimming removed 7 bases at V and 4 bases at J, with 16 bases between. In DNA form, the CDR3 reads TGTGCCAGCACCATGGGGGGACCCTCCTATGGCTACACCTTC. It yields the protein CASTMGGPSYGYTF.

The gene calls are TRBV5-4 and TRBJ1-2; a possible D gene is TRBD1 (5 bases). Germline CDR1 reads SGHNT; CDR2 reads YYREEE (reference sequence). V shed 0 bases and J shed 7 bases, with 16 bases lying between them. The CDR3 covers 15 residues. CDR3 residues: CASSLGGEAVGGYTF. The CDR3 DNA is TGTGCCAGCAGCTTGGGAGGGGAGGCCGTAGGTGGCTACACCTTC.

The chain uses TRBV5-6 and TRBJ2-1; D is tentatively TRBD1 or TRBD2 (6 bases each). Germline V gene data show CDR1 as SGHDT and CDR2 as YYEEEE. CDR3 length: 15 amino acids. V was trimmed by 0 bases and J by 9 bases, leaving 16 bases between them. In nucleotides, the CDR3 is TGTGCCAGCAGCTTGGGATGGGACGGAGGGGGTGAGCAGTTCTTC. Residues: CASSLGWDGGGEQFF.

This chain connects TRBV30 to TRBJ1-5, with 7 bases that match TRBD1. V was clipped by 5 bases and J by 3 bases; unmatched bases: 4. Per germline, CDR1 GTSNPN and CDR2 SVGIG (reference sequence). The CDR3 has 13 residues. CDR3 amino acids: CAWSGTDNQPQHF. For the CDR3, the DNA is TGTGCCTGGTCCGGGACAGACAATCAGCCCCAGCATTTT.

V gene TRBV28 combines with J gene TRBJ2-7, with unresolved D. This CDR3 has 14 residues. Germline lookup yields CDR1 MDHEN and CDR2 SYDVKM. The germline V and J ends were trimmed by 9 bases and 3 bases, with 18 bases remaining between them. The chain's CDR3 is CASLHSSKGYEQYF. For the CDR3, the DNA is TGTGCCAGTTTACACTCGTCAAAGGGCTACGAGCAGTACTTC.